These 11 T cell receptor beta chains share one sample of origin, sequenced in a study of cytotoxic CD8 clonotypes in ibrutinib-treated CLL (dated by TCRdb to the early 2020s). Receptor libraries were prepared by the immunoSEQ multiplex PCR assay. TCRdb took this table from immuneACCESS and kept in-frame rearrangements with V and J called. Such tables lack part of the clones; where checked against another copy, unresolved V genes explain under half of the gap, and the rest is unexplained. The sample profile shows about 140,000 clones; more than 70% of them were found once. The biggest ten clones account for around 7.6% of the sample. The source material was PBMCs, sampled after 36 months of ibrutinib treatment. Receptors were obtained from a human donor with chronic lymphocytic leukemia.

The chain joins TRBV7-9 to TRBJ1-6, with D possibly TRBD1 on 5 matching bases. The germline CDR1 and CDR2 sequences are SEHNR and FQNEAQ (reference sequence). The CDR3 is 17 residues long. V shed 1 base and J shed 10 bases, with 20 bases lying between them. In DNA, the CDR3 is TGTGCCAGCAGCTTAGACCGGACGGCGGGGCGAGGATCACCCCTCCACTTT. Its protein product is CASSLDRTAGRGSPLHF.

The V call is TRBV7-9, the J call TRBJ1-5; a weak D match, TRBD1 (5 bases). This CDR3 comprises 14 residues. V gave up 1 base and J gave up 11 bases, with 15 bases separating them. The germline V gene encodes CDR1 SEHNR and CDR2 FQNEAQ (reference sequence). CDR3 loop: CASSLETAHGAQHF. In DNA form, the CDR3 reads TGTGCCAGCAGCTTAGAGACAGCCCACGGGGCCCAGCATTTT.

In its sample, this clone was seen once. This chain links TRBV7-3 with TRBJ2-1, with 8 bases fitting TRBD2. This CDR3 is 15 amino acids long. After removal of 5 bases from V and 1 base from J, the junction contained 4 bases not matched to a gene. Germline values: CDR1 SGHTA, CDR2 FQGTGA. The CDR3 DNA is TGTGCCAGCAGCCTTCCTAGCGGGTCCTACAATGAGCAGTTCTTC. Translated: CASSLPSGSYNEQFF. The variable domain in full, completed from reference TRBV7-3 and TRBJ2-1, reads GAGVSQTPSNKVTEKGKYVELRCDPISGHTALYWYRQSLGQGPEFLIYFQGTGAADDSGLPNDRFFAVRPEGSVSTLKIQRTERGDSAVYLCASSLPSGSYNEQFFGPGTRLTVL.

The rearrangement joins TRBV6-5 to TRBJ1-6; D gene ambiguous. Trimming shortened V by 3 bases and J by 8 bases, and 14 bases separated the two germline ends. Germline lookup yields CDR1 MNHEY and CDR2 SVGAGI. The CDR3 is 15 amino acids. The CDR3 nucleotides are TGTGCCAGCAGTTATTTTGGGTCGCGGGATTCACCCCTCCACTTT. Residues: CASSYFGSRDSPLHF.

The V call is TRBV20-1, the J call TRBJ1-4; D is unclear. This CDR3 is 11 amino acids long. Germline V gene lookup returns CDR1 DFQATT and CDR2 SNEGSKA (reference sequence). V dropped 2 bases and J dropped 8 bases, with 6 bases sitting between them. As DNA, the CDR3 is TGCAGTGCTAGATTGGCCGAAAAACTGTTTTTT. This encodes CSARLAEKLFF.

The V and J genes are TRBV5-1 and TRBJ1-1; TRBD1 matches 7 bases. J was trimmed by 4 bases and V by 0 bases; bases with no gene match: 3. CDR1 and CDR2 (germline): SGHRS, YFSETQ. The CDR3 runs 14 residues. DNA for the CDR3: TGCGCCAGCAGCTTGGGGACAGGCTTCACTGAAGCTTTCTTT. It is translated as CASSLGTGFTEAFF.

The CDR3 loop is CASSLWGGIAREQYF. In DNA, the CDR3 is TGTGCCAGCAGTTTATGGGGAGGGATTGCAAGAGAGCAGTACTTC. The chain recombines TRBV27 with TRBJ2-7, with 7 bases identical to TRBD2. This CDR3 is 15 amino acids long. V lost 1 base to trimming and J lost 7 bases; unmatched junction nucleotides: 10. The V gene's germline CDR1 is MNHEY and CDR2 SMNVEV (reference sequence).

This clone occurred many times. The rearrangement links TRBV12-2 to TRBJ1-1. TRBV12-2 is noted as a pseudogene. This CDR3 is 17 amino acids long. The CDR3: CASRLVGRGLKDTEAFF. The CDR3 DNA is TGTGCAAGTCGCTTAGTGGGTCGGGGACTTAAGGACACTGAAGCTTTCTTT.

The chain combines TRBV18 with TRBJ2-7, with 7 bases that match TRBD1. This CDR3 contains 16 residues. V dropped 2 bases and J dropped 4; count of bases not matched to a gene: 11. CDR1 and CDR2 (germline): KGHSH, LQKENI. The CDR3 DNA reads as TGTGCCAGCTCACCAAAAATGACAGGGAAAAAATACGAGCAGTACTTC. This sequence encodes CASSPKMTGKKYEQYF.

This clone has a single count. This chain joins TRBV15 and TRBJ2-1; perhaps TRBD1 as D (5 bases). Germline CDR1 is LNHNV and CDR2 is YYDKDF (reference sequence). The CDR3 is 13 amino acids. V lost 5 bases and J 7 bases, leaving 12 bases between the germline ends. CDR3 in DNA: TGTGCCACCAGCCTAGGGGCGGATAATGAGCAGTTCTTC. Translating it yields CATSLGADNEQFF.

The V call is TRBV6-1, the J call TRBJ1-3; D possibly corresponds to TRBD1 (5 bases). The CDR3 length is 16 residues. With 0 bases removed from V and 0 bases from J, the gap between germline ends came to 9 bases. Germline V gene sequence: CDR1 MNHNS, CDR2 SASEGT. The CDR3 sequence: CASSEASGHSGNTIYF. The CDR3 DNA reads TGTGCCAGCAGTGAAGCGTCGGGGCACTCTGGAAACACCATATATTTT.